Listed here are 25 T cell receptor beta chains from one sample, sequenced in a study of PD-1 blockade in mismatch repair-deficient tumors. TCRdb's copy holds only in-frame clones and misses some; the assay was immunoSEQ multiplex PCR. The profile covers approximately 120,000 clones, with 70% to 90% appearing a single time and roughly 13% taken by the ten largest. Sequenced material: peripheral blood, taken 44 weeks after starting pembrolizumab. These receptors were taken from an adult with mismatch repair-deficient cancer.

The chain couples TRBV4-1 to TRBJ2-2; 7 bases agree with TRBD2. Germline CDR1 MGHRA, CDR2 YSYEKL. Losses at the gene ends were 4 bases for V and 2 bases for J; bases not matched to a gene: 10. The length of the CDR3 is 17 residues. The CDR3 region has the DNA TGCGCCAGCAGCCCATTCTCCCTAGCGGCCAACACCGGGGAGCTGTTTTTT. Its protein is CASSPFSLAANTGELFF.

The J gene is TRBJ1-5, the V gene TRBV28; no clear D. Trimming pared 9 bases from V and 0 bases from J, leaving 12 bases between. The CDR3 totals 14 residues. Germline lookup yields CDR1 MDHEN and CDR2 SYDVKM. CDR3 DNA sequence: TGTGCCAGTCTGAGGACGAGTAGCAATCAGCCCCAGCATTTT. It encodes CASLRTSSNQPQHF.

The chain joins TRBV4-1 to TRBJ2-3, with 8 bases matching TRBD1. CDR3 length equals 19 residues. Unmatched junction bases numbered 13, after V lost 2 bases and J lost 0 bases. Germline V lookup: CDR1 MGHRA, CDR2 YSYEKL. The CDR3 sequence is CASSQPGTGTISSTDTQYF. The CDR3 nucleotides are TGCGCCAGCAGCCAACCCGGGACAGGCACAATCTCTAGCACAGATACGCAGTATTTT.

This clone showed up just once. This chain's CDR3 is CASSATSVYEQYF. In nucleotides, the CDR3 is TGTGCCAGCAGCGCTACTAGCGTCTACGAGCAGTACTTC. V gene TRBV7-6 combines with J gene TRBJ2-7; 7 nucleotides align to TRBD2. The ends lost 5 bases at V and 3 bases at J; junction bases unmatched: 4. Germline assignment: CDR1 SGHVS and CDR2 FNYEAQ. This CDR3 is 13 amino acids long. The variable domain in full, completed from reference TRBV7-6 and TRBJ2-7, reads GAGVSQSPRYKVTKRGQDVALRCDPISGHVSLYWYRQALGQGPEFLTYFNYEAQQDKSGLPNDRFSAERPEGSISTLTIQRTEQRDSAMYRCASSATSVYEQYFGPGTRLTVT.

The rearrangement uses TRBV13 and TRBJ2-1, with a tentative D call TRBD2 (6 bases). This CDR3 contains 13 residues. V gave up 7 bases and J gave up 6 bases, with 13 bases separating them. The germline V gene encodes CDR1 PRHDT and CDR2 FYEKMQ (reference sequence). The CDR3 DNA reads TGTGCCAGCACCGATGGGACTTTCAATGAGCAGTTCTTC. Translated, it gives CASTDGTFNEQFF.

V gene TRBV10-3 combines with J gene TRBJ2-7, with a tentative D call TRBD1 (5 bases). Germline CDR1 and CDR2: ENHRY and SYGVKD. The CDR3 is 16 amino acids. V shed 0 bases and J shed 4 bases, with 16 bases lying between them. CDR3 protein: CAISESTEDIPYEQYF. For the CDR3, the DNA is TGTGCCATCAGTGAGTCGACAGAAGACATCCCGTACGAGCAGTACTTC.

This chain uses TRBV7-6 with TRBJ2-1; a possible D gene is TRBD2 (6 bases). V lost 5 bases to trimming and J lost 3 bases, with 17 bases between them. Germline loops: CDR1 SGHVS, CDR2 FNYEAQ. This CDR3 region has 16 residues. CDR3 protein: CASSAGTVLYYNEQFF. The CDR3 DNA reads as TGTGCCAGCAGCGCGGGGACGGTCCTTTACTACAATGAGCAGTTCTTC.

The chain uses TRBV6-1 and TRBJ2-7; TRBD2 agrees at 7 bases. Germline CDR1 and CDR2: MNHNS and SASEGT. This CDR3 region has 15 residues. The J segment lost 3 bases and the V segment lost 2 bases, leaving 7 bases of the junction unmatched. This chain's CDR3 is CASSEYSGIIYEQYF. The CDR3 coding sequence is TGTGCCAGCAGTGAATACAGCGGGATAATCTACGAGCAGTACTTC.

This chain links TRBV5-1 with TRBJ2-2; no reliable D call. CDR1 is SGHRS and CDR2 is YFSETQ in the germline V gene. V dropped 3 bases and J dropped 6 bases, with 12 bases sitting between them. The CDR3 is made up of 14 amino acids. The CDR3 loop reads CASSYNLPSGELFF. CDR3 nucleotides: TGCGCCAGCAGCTATAATCTACCCTCCGGGGAGCTGTTTTTT. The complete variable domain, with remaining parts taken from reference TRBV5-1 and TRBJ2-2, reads KAGVTQTPRYLIKTRGQQVTLSCSPISGHRSVSWYQQTPGQGLQFLFEYFSETQRNKGNFPGRFSGRQFSNSRSEMNVSTLELGDSALYLCASSYNLPSGELFFGEGSRLTVL.

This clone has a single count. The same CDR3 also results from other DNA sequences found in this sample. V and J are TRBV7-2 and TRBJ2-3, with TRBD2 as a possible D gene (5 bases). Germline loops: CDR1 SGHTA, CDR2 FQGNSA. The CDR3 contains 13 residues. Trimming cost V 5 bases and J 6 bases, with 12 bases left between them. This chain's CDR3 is CASSRRDRDTQYF. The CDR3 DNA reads TGTGCCAGCAGCCGACGGGATCGGGATACGCAGTATTTT.

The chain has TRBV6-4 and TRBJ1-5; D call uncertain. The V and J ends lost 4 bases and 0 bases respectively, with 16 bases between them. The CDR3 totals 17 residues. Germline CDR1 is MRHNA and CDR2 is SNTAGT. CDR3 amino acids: CASSGDPREYSNQPQHF. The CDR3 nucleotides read TGTGCCAGCAGTGGAGACCCCCGGGAATATAGCAATCAGCCCCAGCATTTT.

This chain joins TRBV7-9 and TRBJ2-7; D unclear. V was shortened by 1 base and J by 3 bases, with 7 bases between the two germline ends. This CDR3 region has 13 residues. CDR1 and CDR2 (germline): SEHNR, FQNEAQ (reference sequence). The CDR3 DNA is TGTGCCAGCAGCTTAGGTATCAGCTACGAGCAGTACTTC. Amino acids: CASSLGISYEQYF.

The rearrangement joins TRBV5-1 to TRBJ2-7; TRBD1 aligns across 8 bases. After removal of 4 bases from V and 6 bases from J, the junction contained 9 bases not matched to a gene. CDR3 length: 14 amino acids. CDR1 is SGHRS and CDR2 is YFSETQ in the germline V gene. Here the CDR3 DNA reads TGCGCCAGCAGCATCGGACAGGGAATGGGCGAGCAGTACTTC. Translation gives CASSIGQGMGEQYF.

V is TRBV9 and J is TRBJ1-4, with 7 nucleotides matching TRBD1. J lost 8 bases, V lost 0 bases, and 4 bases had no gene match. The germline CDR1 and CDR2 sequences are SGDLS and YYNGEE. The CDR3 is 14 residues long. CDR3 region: CASSVAGGAEKLFF. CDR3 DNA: TGTGCCAGCAGCGTAGCAGGGGGAGCGGAAAAACTGTTTTTT.

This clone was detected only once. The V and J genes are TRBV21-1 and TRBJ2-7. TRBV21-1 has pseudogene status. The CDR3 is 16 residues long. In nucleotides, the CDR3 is TGTGCCAGCAGCAAAGAAAGGTTTGGCGCAAACTACGAGCAGTACTTC. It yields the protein CASSKERFGANYEQYF.

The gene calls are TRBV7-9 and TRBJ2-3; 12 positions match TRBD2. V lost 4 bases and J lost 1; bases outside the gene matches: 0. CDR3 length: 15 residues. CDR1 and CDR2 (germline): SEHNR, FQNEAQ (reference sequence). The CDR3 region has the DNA TGTGCCAGCAGCTCTAGCGGGAGGGGCACAGATACGCAGTATTTT. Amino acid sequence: CASSSSGRGTDTQYF.

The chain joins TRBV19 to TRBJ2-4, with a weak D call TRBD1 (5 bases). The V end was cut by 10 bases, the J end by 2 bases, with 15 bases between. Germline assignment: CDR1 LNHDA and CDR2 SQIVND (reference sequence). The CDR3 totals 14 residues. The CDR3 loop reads CATGAFLTKNIQYF. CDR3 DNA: TGTGCCACTGGGGCGTTTTTAACCAAAAACATTCAGTACTTC.

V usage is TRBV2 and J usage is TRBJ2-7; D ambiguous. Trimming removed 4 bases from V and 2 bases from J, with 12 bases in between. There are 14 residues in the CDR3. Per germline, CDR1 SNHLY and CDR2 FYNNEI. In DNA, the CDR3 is TGTGCCAGCAGTGGGCAGGCTCACCCCTACGAGCAGTACTTC. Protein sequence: CASSGQAHPYEQYF.

This CDR3 is CASSPALFADTQYF. Here the CDR3 DNA reads TGTGCCAGCAGCCCGGCCTTATTCGCAGATACGCAGTATTTT. This chain uses TRBV4-2 with TRBJ2-3; D call uncertain. Germline V lookup: CDR1 LGHNA, CDR2 YNFKEQ. This CDR3 contains 14 residues. Trimming removed 4 bases at V and 4 bases at J, with 12 bases between.

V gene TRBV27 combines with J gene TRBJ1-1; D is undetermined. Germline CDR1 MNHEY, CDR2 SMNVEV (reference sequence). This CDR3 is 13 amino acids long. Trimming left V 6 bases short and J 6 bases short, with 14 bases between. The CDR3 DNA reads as TGTGCCAGCAGACCAAAAGCGTACGCTGAAGCTTTCTTT. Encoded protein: CASRPKAYAEAFF.

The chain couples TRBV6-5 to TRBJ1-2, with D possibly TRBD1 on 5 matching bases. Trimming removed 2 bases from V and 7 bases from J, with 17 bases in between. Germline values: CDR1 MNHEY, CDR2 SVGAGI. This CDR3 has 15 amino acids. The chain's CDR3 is CASSYNSEGAFGYTF. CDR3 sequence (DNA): TGTGCCAGCAGTTACAATTCCGAAGGGGCGTTTGGCTACACCTTC.

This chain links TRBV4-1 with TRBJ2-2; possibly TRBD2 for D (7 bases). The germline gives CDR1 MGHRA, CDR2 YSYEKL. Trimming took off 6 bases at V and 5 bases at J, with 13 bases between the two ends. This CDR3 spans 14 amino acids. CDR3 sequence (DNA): TGCGCCAGCAGAGTGGGAGGGGGGACCGGGGAGCTGTTTTTT. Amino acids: CASRVGGGTGELFF.

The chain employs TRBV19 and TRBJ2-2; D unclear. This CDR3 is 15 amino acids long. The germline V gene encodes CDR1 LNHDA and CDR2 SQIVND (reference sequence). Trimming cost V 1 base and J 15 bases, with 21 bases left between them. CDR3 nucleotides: TGTGCCAGTAGTATAGGGCCACGCAAGATCCGGTCGGTGTTTTTT. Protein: CASSIGPRKIRSVFF.

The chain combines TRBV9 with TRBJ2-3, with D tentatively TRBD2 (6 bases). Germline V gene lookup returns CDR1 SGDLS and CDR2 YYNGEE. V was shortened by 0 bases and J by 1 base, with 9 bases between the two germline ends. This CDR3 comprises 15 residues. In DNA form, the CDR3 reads TGTGCCAGCAGCGTAGACTGGGGGGGCACAGATACGCAGTATTTT. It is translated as CASSVDWGGTDTQYF.

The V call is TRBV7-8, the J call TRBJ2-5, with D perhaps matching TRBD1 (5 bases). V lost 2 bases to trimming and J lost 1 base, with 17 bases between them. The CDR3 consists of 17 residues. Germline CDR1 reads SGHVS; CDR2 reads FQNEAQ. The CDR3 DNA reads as TGTGCCAGCAGCTTATCCCAGGGTACCCCCTTCCAAGAGACCCAGTACTTC. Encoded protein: CASSLSQGTPFQETQYF.